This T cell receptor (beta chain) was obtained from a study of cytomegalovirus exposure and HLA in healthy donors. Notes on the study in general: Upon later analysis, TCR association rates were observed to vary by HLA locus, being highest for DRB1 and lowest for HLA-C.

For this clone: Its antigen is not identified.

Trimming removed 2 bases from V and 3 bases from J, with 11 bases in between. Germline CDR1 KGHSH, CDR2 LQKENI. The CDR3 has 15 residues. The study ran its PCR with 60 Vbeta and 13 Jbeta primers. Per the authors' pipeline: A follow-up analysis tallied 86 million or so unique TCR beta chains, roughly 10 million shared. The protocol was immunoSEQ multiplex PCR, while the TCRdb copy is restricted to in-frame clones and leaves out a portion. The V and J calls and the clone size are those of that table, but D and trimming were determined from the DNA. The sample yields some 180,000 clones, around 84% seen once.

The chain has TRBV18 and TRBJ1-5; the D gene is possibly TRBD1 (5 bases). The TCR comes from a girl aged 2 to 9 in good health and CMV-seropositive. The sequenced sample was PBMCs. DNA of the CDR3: TGTGCCAGCTCACCAAGGGGTGGGCACAATCAGCCCCAGCATTTT. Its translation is CASSPRGGHNQPQHF.